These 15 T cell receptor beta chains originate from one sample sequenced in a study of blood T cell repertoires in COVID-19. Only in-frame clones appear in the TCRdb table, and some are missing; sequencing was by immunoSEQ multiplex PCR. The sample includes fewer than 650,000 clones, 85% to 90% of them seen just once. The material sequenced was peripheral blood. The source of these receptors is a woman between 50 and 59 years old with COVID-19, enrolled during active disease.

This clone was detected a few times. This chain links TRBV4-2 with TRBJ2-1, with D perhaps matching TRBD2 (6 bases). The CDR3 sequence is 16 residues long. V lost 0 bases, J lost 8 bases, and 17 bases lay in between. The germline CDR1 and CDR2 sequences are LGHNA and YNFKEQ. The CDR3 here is CASSQDGSLGIDEQFF. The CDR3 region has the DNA TGTGCCAGCAGCCAAGACGGGAGCTTAGGTATCGATGAGCAGTTCTTC.

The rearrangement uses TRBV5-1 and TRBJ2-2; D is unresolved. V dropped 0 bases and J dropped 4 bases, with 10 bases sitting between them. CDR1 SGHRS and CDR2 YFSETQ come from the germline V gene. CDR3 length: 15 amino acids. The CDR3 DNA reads TGCGCCAGCAGCTTGGGAGTCTCGGGCACCGGGGAGCTGTTTTTT. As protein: CASSLGVSGTGELFF.

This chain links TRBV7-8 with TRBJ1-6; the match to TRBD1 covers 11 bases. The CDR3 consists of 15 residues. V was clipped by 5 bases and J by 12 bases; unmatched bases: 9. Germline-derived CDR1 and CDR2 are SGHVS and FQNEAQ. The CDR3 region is CASSLDGTGGLPLHF. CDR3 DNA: TGTGCCAGCAGCCTCGATGGGACAGGGGGGTTACCCCTCCACTTT.

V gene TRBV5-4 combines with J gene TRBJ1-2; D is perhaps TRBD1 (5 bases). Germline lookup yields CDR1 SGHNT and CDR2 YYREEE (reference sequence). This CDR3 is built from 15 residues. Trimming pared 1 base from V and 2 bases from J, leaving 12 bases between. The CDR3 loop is CASSLNQGRNYGYTF. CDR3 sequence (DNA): TGTGCCAGCAGCTTGAATCAGGGAAGGAACTATGGCTACACCTTC. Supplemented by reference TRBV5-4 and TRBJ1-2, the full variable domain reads ETGVTQSPTHLIKTRGQQVTLRCSSQSGHNTVSWYQQALGQGPQFIFQYYREEENGRGNFPPRFSGLQFPNYSSELNVNALELDDSALYLCASSLNQGRNYGYTFGSGTRLTVV.

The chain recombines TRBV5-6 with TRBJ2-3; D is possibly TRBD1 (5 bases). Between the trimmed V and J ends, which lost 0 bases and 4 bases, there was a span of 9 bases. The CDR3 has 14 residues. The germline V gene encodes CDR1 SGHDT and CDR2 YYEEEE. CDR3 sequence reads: CASSLGQGSDTQYF. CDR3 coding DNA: TGTGCCAGCAGCTTGGGGCAGGGATCAGATACGCAGTATTTT.

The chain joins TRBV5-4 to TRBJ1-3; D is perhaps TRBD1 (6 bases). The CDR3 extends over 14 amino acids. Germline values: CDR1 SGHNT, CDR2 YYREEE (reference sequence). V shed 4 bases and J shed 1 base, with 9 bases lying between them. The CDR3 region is CASSDTGSGNTIYF. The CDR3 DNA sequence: TGTGCCAGCAGCGACACAGGGTCTGGAAACACCATATATTTT. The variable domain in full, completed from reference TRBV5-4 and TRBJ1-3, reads ETGVTQSPTHLIKTRGQQVTLRCSSQSGHNTVSWYQQALGQGPQFIFQYYREEENGRGNFPPRFSGLQFPNYSSELNVNALELDDSALYLCASSDTGSGNTIYFGEGSWLTVV.

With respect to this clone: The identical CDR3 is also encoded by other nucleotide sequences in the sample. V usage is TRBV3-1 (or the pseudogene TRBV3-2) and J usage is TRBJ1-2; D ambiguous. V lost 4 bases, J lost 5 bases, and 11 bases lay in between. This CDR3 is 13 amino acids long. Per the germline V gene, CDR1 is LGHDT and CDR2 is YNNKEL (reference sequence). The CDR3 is CASSPESGYGYTF. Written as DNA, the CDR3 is TGTGCCAGCAGCCCCGAAAGCGGGTATGGCTACACCTTC.

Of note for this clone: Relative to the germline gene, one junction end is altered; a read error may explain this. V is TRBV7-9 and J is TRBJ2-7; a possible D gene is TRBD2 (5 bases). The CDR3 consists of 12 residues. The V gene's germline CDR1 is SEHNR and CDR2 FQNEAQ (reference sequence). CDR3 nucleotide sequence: TGTGCCAGCAGCTTAGGGTCTCCCGGACTCAGTTTC. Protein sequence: CASSLGSPGLSF.

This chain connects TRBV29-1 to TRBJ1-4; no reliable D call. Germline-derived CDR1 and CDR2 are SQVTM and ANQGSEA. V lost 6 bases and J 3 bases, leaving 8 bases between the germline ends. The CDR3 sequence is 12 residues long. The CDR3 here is CSVRKPNEKLFF. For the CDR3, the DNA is TGCAGCGTGAGAAAACCTAATGAAAAACTGTTTTTT.

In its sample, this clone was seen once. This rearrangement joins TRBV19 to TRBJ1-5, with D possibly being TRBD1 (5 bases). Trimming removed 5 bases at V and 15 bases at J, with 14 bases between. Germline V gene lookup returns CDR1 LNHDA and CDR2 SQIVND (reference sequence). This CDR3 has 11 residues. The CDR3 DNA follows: TGTGCCAGTAGTCTCGGACACCCTTTGCATTTT. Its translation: CASSLGHPLHF.

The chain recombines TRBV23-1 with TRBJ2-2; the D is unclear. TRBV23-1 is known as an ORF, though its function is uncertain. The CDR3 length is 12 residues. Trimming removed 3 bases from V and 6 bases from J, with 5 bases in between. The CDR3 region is CASSHVPGELFF. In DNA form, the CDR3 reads TGCGCCAGCAGTCACGTCCCCGGGGAGCTGTTTTTT.

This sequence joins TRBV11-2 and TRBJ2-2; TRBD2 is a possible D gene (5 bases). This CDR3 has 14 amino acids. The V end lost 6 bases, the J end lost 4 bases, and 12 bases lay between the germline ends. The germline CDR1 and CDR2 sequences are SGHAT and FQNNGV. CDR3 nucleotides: TGTGCCAGCAGTACGGGATGGGGCACCGGGGAGCTGTTTTTT. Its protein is CASSTGWGTGELFF.

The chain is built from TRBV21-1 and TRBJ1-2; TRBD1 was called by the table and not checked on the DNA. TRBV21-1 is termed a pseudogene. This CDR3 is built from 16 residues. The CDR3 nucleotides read TGTGCCAGCAGCTTACCGGACAGGGGGGAACACTATGGCTACACCTTC. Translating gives CASSLPDRGEHYGYTF.

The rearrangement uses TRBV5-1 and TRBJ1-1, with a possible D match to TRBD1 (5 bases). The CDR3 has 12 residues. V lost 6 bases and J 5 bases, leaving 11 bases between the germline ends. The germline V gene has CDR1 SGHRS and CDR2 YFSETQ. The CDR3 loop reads CASTGSRTEAFF. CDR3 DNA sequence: TGCGCCAGCACAGGGTCAAGAACTGAAGCTTTCTTT.

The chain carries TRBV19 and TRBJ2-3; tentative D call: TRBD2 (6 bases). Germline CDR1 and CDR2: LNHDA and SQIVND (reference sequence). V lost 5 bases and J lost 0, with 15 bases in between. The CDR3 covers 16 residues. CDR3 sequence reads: CASSPGLPTSTDTQYF. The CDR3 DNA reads TGTGCCAGTAGTCCCGGACTACCAACTAGCACAGATACGCAGTATTTT.